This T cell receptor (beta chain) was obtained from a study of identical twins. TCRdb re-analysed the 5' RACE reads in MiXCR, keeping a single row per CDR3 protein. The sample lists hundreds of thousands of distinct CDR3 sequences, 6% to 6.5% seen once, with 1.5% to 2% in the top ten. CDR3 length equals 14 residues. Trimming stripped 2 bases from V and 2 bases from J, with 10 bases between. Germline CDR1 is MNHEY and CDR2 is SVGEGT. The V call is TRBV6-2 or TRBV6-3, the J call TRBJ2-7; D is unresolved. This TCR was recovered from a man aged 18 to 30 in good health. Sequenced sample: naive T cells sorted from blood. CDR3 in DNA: TGTGCCAGCAGTTACGGGCCTGCGGCCTACGAGCAGTACTTC. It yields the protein CASSYGPAAYEQYF.